The clone carrying this T cell receptor beta chain was observed a handful of times. The antigen remains unidentified. Using its own MiXCR run on the reads, TCRdb lists one record per CDR3 protein. The sample consists of 270,000 or so distinct CDR3 sequences, more than 15% of them appearing once. This sample was included in a study of T cell repertoires in cytomegalovirus infection. Whole-study context: In public TCR beta signatures, there were indications of both CMV infection and matching HLA type. Study observations and caveats: The ex vivo response showed dominance by HLA-C-restricted CMV-specific TCR beta clonotypes. Adding up the frequency of public TCR beta families identified people who carried CMV plus the relevant HLA.

The CDR3 loop spans 14 amino acids. Germline loops: CDR1 SGHNT, CDR2 YYREEE (reference sequence). Between the trimmed V and J ends, which lost 2 bases and 6 bases, there was a span of 14 bases. Sequencing used CD8+ T cells from PBMCs. The chain carries TRBV5-4 and TRBJ1-1, with D unclear. This TCR derives from a human donor in good health (CMV status not recorded). Some clones in this sample may be carry-over from other donors' samples. CDR3 DNA: TGTGCCAGCAGCTTCACGGGTTCTCCTCCTGAAGCTTTCTTT. It specifies CASSFTGSPPEAFF.